These 12 T cell receptor beta chains originate from one sample sequenced in a study of blood T cells in healthy people across ages. A sample-barcoded 5' primer and a J-beta primer mix were used in a second PCR of about 6 to 12 cycles. Each CDR3 protein is one row after TCRdb ran MiXCR on the 5' RACE reads. The sample consists of under 800,000 distinct CDR3 sequences, 20% to 25% of them appearing once. The sample was blood. These receptors originate from a man in his 70s in good health.

This sequence joins TRBV19 and TRBJ1-2; 8 bases are shared with TRBD1. In germline, CDR1 is LNHDA, CDR2 SQIVND (reference sequence). With 5 bases clipped from V and 3 bases from J, the junction kept 5 bases outside the gene matches. The CDR3 runs 14 residues. The CDR3 DNA follows: TGTGCCAGTAGTGGGCAGGGGGCTTACTATGGCTACACCTTC. Its protein product is CASSGQGAYYGYTF.

Concerning this clonotype: This clone may be a read error of a much larger clone one base away. V and J are TRBV29-1 and TRBJ1-2; TRBD1 is a possible D gene (5 bases). Trimming shortened V by 6 bases and J by 4 bases, and 15 bases separated the two germline ends. This CDR3 is 13 amino acids long. Germline lookup yields CDR1 SQVTM and CDR2 ANQGSEA. The CDR3 DNA reads as TGCAGCGTGAGGAGTACAGGCGCCTATGGCTACACCTTC. It translates to CSVRSTGAYGYTF.

In DNA form, the CDR3 reads TGCAGCGTTGGGACAGGCGGGGCCAACGTCCTGACTTTC. This translates into CSVGTGGANVLTF. The chain uses TRBV29-1 and TRBJ2-6; 7 bases line up with TRBD1. CDR1 SQVTM and CDR2 ANQGSEA come from the germline V gene. The length of the CDR3 is 13 residues. V lost 4 bases, J lost 4 bases, and 1 base stayed unmatched.

This clonotype appeared a single time. V gene TRBV14 combines with J gene TRBJ2-7; TRBD2 aligns across 7 bases. V lost 1 base, J lost 3 bases, and 6 bases stayed unmatched. The germline V gene has CDR1 SGHDN and CDR2 FVKESK. The length of the CDR3 is 15 residues. The CDR3 DNA is TGTGCCAGCAGCCAAGCGGGACTACACCTCTACGAGCAGTACTTC. This encodes CASSQAGLHLYEQYF.

In regard to this clonotype: At one end the junction does not follow the germline gene, possibly because of a read error. J is TRBJ2-5 and V is TRBV7-7, with D perhaps assigned TRBD1 or TRBD2 (6 bases each). This CDR3 comprises 12 residues. Germline V gene data show CDR1 as SSHAT and CDR2 as FNYEAQ (reference sequence). CDR3 sequence: CASSRQEGTQYF. The CDR3 DNA sequence: TGTGCTAGCAGCCGACAGGAGGGGACCCAGTACTTC.

The gene calls are TRBV19 and TRBJ1-5, with TRBD1 matching 7 bases. V gave up 10 bases and J gave up 5 bases; unmatched junction bases: 8. This CDR3 region has 13 residues. The germline CDR1 and CDR2 sequences are LNHDA and SQIVND (reference sequence). The CDR3 DNA follows: TGTGCCACCAGGGGGGTACAGGATCAGCCCCAGCATTTT. It is translated as CATRGVQDQPQHF.

The rearrangement uses TRBV20-1 and TRBJ2-7; D is perhaps TRBD1 (5 bases). Germline CDR1 is DFQATT and CDR2 is SNEGSKA (reference sequence). The CDR3 loop spans 14 amino acids. V was pared by 4 bases and J by 2 bases, with 15 bases between. In nucleotides, the CDR3 is TGCAGTGCTAAAGGCGGCAGGGTACCCTACGAGCAGTACTTC. It translates to CSAKGGRVPYEQYF.

V gene TRBV5-1 combines with J gene TRBJ2-6, with D perhaps matching TRBD1 (6 bases). Per the germline V gene, CDR1 is SGHRS and CDR2 is YFSETQ. V was pared by 3 bases and J by 2 bases, with 15 bases between. This CDR3 region has 17 residues. CDR3 DNA: TGCGCCAGCAGCTCAACTACAGGGTTCACTGGGGCCAACGTCCTGACTTTC. Amino acid sequence: CASSSTTGFTGANVLTF.

This clonotype was counted a few times. V is TRBV10-3 and J is TRBJ2-1; tentative D call: TRBD2 (6 bases). The V end was cut by 3 bases, the J end by 9 bases, with 15 bases between. Germline CDR1 and CDR2: ENHRY and SYGVKD. The length of the CDR3 is 14 residues. CDR3 amino acids: CAISDGGEHVEQFF. The CDR3, as DNA: TGTGCCATCAGTGACGGGGGAGAGCATGTTGAGCAGTTCTTC.

This clonotype has more than one count but fewer than ten. An end of the junction does not agree with germline; a read error may underlie this. The chain employs TRBV12-5 and TRBJ2-4; 11 bases match TRBD1. Germline V gives CDR1 LGHNT, CDR2 FRNRAP. CDR3 length: 15 amino acids. CDR3 region: CVSGPRGQGADIQYF. The CDR3 DNA follows: TGTGTTAGTGGTCCGCGAGGACAGGGGGCGGACATTCAGTACTTC. The full variable domain, in which reference TRBV12-5 and TRBJ2-4 provide the parts outside the CDR3, is DARVTQTPRHKVTEMGQEVTMRCQPILGHNTVFWYRQTMMQGLELLAYFRNRAPLDDSGMPKDRFSAEMPDATLATLKIQPSEPRDSAVYFCVSGPRGQGADIQYFGAGTRLSVL.

The chain is built from TRBV19 and TRBJ2-1; D uncertain. The V gene lost 9 bases and the J gene lost 5 bases, with 11 bases spanning the gap. This CDR3 contains 12 residues. Germline V lookup: CDR1 LNHDA, CDR2 SQIVND (reference sequence). CDR3 loop: CASRGYDNEQFF. The DNA of the CDR3 is TGTGCCAGCCGAGGCTACGACAATGAGCAGTTCTTC.

The chain uses TRBV6-6 and TRBJ2-5; D unclear. Trimming cost V 0 bases and J 5 bases, with 13 bases left between them. The CDR3 totals 15 residues. Per the germline V gene, CDR1 is MNHNY and CDR2 is SVGAGI (reference sequence). The CDR3 DNA follows: TGTGCCAGCAGTTACTCGACCCTGTCGGGTGAGACCCAGTACTTC. As protein: CASSYSTLSGETQYF.